This TCR beta chain was obtained from a study of beta chain features in type 1 diabetes (dated by TCRdb to 2016 to 2018). A note on the overall study: No differences in mean age, gender distribution, total cell number or subset yield were found between patients and healthy donors. In the study, recently diagnosed type 1 diabetes patients and matched healthy donors were compared on the TCRB repertoires of their sorted circulating CD4+ T cell subsets. Regulatory and stem cell-like memory subsets were obtained from only 8 patients and about eight healthy donors, while naive and central memory subsets were obtained from all 28 donors. A total of 85 million to 140 million sorted cells were examined across all samples, and a strong correlation was observed between cell number per subset and RNA yield. Broad study findings and their caveats: Naive, central memory and regulatory TCRB repertoires appeared to be more alike among patients than among healthy donors. Type 1 diabetes patients showed a moderate but significant shortening of TCRB CDR3 length in all four CD4+ subsets. PCR might favor shorter templates, but patient and control samples were amplified and corrected together, so any skew would affect both groups equally. Because cDNA rather than genomic DNA was sequenced, highly expressing activated cells could have been over-represented, although no difference in activation and CD3 levels was found between groups. HLA sub-analyses involved small numbers of individuals, so any influence of HLA type on TCRB rearrangement remained unresolved. Fewer insertions and more nucleotide deletions at VDJ recombination sites were observed in patients with type 1 diabetes, implying thymic rearrangement abnormalities.

This clone was detected only once. Its binding antigen is unknown. Per-nucleotide qualities are absent, and no much larger clonotype sits a single base away. Each donor gave one peripheral blood draw, averaging roughly 120 mL, which was collected into heparinised tubes. Using a panel that included CD45RO, CCR7, CD25, CD127, CD95 and CD27, naive, central memory, regulatory and stem cell-like memory CD4+ T cells were sorted on a BD FACSAria II. All sorted populations exceeded 95% purity. PBMCs were isolated immediately by Lymphoprep density gradient centrifugation and stained directly without culture. To minimize batch effects, samples were stained and sorted in pairs, one healthy donor with one patient per experiment. The junction shows trimming of 0 bases on V and 6 bases on J, plus 5 bases between the germline ends. CDR1 and CDR2 are read off the germline V gene as SGHTA and FQGNSA. CDR3 length: 13 amino acids, cysteine to phenylalanine. Just CDR3 DNA is preserved here, 39 bases in frame from base 1.

The High Capacity cDNA Reverse Transcription Kit was used to reverse transcribe all of the isolated RNA, meaning that expressed TCRB transcripts were what got sequenced. Deep immunoSEQ sequencing was applied to naive, central memory and regulatory T cell samples, giving an average of about 3.8 million total reads per sample. Sorted cells were lysed in RLT buffer and RNA was extracted with DNase-treated RNeasy Micro or Mini kits, depending on cell number. To prevent cross-contamination, each cell subset was processed individually, whereas patient and healthy donor samples were processed jointly. TCRB sequences were amplified from cDNA with the immunoSEQ multiplex PCR, producing 87-bp fragments spanning the CDR3 region. Sequencing of the amplicons was done on the Illumina HiSeq platform. On the authors' methods: PCR bias was corrected computationally using synthetic template baselines, and reads within Hamming distance 2 were collapsed, with unmergeable singletons discarded. By aligning reads against IMGT, V, D and J genes, CDR3 length, and insertions or deletions at six rearrangement sites were assigned. Clonotype counts were normalized to sorted cell number within each subset before computing true diversity and Gini coefficients with the tcR R package. The overlap coefficient, calculated on TCRB nucleotide sequences, was used to measure repertoire sharing. Out-of-frame TCRB sequences from naive cells were analyzed as a proxy for the pre-selection repertoire. TCRdb re-hosts the immuneACCESS table, in-frame sequences only. Its copies lack some clones; in the studies checked, an unresolved V gene accounts for under half of them, and the cause for the rest is not known. The V and J calls and clone size are taken from that table; D and trimming were inferred from the DNA. Present in this sample are 500,000 to 850,000 clones, around 15% of which were seen just once. Just under 0.04% of the sample is held by the ten biggest clonotypes.

The material sequenced was naive CD4+ T cells from blood. The meaning of the sample's cell subset or site label: true naive CD4+ T cells. The sequence was obtained from a man aged 18 to 30 with type 1 diabetes. Rearrangement joined TRBV7-2 to TRBJ1-4, with the D gene not confidently named. The DNA is as follows: TGTGCCAGCAGCTTAGCAGGTTATGAAAAACTGTTTTTT. This codes for CASSLAGYEKLFF.